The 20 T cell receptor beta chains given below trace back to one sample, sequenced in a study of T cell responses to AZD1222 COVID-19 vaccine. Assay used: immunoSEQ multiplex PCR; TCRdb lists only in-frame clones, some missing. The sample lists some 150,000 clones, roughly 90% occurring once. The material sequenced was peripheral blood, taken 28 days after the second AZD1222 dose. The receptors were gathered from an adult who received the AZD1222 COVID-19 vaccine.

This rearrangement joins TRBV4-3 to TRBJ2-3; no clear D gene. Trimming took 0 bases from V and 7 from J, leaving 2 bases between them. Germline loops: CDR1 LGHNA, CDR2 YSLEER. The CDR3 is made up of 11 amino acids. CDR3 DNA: TGCGCCAGCAGCCAAGAATATACGCAGTATTTT. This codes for CASSQEYTQYF.

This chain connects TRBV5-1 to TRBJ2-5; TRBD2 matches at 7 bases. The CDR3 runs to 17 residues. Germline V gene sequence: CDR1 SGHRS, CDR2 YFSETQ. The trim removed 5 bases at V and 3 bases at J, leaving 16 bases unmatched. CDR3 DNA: TGCGCCAGCAGACTCCCCCGACTAGCCGGGTGGAAAGAGACCCAGTACTTC. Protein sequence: CASRLPRLAGWKETQYF. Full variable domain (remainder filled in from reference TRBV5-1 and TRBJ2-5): KAGVTQTPRYLIKTRGQQVTLSCSPISGHRSVSWYQQTPGQGLQFLFEYFSETQRNKGNFPGRFSGRQFSNSRSEMNVSTLELGDSALYLCASRLPRLAGWKETQYFGPGTRLLVL.

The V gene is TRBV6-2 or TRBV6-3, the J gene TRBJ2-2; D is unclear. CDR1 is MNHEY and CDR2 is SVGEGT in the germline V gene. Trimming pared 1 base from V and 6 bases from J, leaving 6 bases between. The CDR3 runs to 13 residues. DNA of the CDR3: TGTGCCAGCAGTTACTACGGACCCGGGGAGCTGTTTTTT. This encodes CASSYYGPGELFF.

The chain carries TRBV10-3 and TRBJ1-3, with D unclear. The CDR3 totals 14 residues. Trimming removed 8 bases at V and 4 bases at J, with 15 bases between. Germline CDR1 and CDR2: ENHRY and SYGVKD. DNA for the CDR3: TGTGCCATCCGCGAGCAGGTTGCAGGAAACACCATATATTTT. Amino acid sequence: CAIREQVAGNTIYF.

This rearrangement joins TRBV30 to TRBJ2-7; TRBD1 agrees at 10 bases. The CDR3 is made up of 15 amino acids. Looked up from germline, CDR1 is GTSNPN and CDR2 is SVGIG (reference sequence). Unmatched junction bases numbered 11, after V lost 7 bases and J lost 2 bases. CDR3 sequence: CALRHRDRGTYEQYF. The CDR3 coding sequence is TGTGCCTTAAGACATCGGGACAGGGGAACCTACGAGCAGTACTTC.

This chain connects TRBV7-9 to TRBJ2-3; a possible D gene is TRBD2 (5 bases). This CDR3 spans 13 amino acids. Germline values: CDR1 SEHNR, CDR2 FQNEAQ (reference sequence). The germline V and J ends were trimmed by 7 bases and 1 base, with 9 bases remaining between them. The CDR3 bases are TGTGCCAGCACCATTAGCGGCACAGATACGCAGTATTTT. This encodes CASTISGTDTQYF.

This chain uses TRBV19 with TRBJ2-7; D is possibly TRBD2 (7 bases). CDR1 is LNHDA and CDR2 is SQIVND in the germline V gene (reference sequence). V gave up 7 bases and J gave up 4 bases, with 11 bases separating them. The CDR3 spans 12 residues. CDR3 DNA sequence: TGTGCCAGTACCGGGGGGCTTTACGAGCAGTACTTC. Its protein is CASTGGLYEQYF.

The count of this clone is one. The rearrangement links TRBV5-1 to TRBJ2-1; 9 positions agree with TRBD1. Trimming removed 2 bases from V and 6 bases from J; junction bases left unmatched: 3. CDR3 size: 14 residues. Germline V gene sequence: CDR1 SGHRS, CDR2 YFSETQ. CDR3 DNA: TGCGCCAGCAGCTTACAGGGGGCTCGCAATGAGCAGTTCTTC. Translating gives CASSLQGARNEQFF.

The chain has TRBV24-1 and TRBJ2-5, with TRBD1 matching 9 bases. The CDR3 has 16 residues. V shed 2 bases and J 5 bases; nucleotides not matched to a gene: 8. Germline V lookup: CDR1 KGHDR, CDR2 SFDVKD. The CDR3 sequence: CATSDSGTGFGETQYF. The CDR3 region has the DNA TGTGCCACCAGTGATTCCGGGACAGGGTTTGGGGAGACCCAGTACTTC.

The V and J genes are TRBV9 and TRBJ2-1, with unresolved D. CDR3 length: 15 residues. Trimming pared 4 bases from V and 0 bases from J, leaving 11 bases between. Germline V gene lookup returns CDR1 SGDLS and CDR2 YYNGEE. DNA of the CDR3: TGTGCCAGCAGCCAATTGGTTCACTCCTACAATGAGCAGTTCTTC. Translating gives CASSQLVHSYNEQFF.

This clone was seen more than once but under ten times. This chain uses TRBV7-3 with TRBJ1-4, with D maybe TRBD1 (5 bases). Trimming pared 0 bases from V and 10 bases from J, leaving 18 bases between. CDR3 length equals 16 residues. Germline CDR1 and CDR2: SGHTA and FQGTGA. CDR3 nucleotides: TGTGCCAGCAGCTTAACCCCGTGGGACCTGAAAGGAAAACTGTTTTTT. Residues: CASSLTPWDLKGKLFF.

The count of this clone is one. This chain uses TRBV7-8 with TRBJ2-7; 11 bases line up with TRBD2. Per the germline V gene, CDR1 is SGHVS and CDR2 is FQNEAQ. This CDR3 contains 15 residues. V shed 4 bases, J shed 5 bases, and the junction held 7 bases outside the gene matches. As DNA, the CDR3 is TGTGCCAGCAGCTCATATAGCGGGAGGGGGGACGAGCAGTACTTC. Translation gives CASSSYSGRGDEQYF.

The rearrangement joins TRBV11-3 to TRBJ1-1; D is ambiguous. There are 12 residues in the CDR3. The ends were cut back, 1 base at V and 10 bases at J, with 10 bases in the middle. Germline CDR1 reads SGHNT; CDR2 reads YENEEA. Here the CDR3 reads CASSLVLGGAFF. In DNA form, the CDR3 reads TGTGCCAGCAGCTTAGTGCTCGGAGGAGCTTTCTTT.

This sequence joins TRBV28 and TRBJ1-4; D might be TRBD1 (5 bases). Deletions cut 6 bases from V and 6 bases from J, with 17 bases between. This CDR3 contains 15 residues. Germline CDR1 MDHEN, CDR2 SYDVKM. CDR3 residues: CASSLEKGLYEKLFF. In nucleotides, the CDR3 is TGTGCCAGCAGCTTGGAAAAGGGGCTTTATGAAAAACTGTTTTTT.

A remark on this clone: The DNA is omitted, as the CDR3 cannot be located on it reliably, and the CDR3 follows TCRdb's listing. The CDR3 sequence: CASSKGWADGNTIYF. The gene calls are TRBV21-1 and TRBJ1-3; TRBD1, the table's D call, was not compared with the DNA. TRBV21-1 constitutes a pseudogene. The CDR3 numbers 15 amino acids, ends counted.

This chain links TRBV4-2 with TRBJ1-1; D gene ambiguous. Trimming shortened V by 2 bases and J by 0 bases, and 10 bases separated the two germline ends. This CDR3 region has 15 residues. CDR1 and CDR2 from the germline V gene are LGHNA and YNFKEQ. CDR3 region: CASSQTSSMNTEAFF. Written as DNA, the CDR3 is TGTGCCAGCAGCCAAACCAGCTCCATGAACACTGAAGCTTTCTTT.

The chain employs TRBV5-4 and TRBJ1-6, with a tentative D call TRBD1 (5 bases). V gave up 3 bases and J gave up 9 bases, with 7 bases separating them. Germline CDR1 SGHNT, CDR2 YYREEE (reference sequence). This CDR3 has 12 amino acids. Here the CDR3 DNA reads TGTGCCAGCAGCTGGGGGGGTTCACCCCTCCACTTT. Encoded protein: CASSWGGSPLHF. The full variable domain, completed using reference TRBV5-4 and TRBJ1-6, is ETGVTQSPTHLIKTRGQQVTLRCSSQSGHNTVSWYQQALGQGPQFIFQYYREEENGRGNFPPRFSGLQFPNYSSELNVNALELDDSALYLCASSWGGSPLHFGNGTRLTVT.

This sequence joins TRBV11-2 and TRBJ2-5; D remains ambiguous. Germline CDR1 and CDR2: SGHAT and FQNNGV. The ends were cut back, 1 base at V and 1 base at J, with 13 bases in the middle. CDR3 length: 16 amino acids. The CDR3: CASSLGPAASQETQYF. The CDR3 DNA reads TGTGCCAGCAGCTTAGGTCCGGCGGCTTCCCAAGAGACCCAGTACTTC.

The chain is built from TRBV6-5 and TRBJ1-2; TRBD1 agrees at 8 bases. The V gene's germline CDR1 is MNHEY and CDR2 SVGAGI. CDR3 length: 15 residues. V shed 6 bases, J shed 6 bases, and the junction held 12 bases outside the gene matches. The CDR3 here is CASSHPAGQGDGYTF. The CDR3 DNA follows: TGTGCCAGCAGCCACCCCGCAGGACAGGGAGATGGCTACACCTTC.

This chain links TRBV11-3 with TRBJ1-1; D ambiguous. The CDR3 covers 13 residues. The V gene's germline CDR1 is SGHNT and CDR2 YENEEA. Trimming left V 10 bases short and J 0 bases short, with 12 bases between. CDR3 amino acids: CAIGRQMNTEAFF. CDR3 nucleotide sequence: TGTGCCATCGGACGACAAATGAACACTGAAGCTTTCTTT.